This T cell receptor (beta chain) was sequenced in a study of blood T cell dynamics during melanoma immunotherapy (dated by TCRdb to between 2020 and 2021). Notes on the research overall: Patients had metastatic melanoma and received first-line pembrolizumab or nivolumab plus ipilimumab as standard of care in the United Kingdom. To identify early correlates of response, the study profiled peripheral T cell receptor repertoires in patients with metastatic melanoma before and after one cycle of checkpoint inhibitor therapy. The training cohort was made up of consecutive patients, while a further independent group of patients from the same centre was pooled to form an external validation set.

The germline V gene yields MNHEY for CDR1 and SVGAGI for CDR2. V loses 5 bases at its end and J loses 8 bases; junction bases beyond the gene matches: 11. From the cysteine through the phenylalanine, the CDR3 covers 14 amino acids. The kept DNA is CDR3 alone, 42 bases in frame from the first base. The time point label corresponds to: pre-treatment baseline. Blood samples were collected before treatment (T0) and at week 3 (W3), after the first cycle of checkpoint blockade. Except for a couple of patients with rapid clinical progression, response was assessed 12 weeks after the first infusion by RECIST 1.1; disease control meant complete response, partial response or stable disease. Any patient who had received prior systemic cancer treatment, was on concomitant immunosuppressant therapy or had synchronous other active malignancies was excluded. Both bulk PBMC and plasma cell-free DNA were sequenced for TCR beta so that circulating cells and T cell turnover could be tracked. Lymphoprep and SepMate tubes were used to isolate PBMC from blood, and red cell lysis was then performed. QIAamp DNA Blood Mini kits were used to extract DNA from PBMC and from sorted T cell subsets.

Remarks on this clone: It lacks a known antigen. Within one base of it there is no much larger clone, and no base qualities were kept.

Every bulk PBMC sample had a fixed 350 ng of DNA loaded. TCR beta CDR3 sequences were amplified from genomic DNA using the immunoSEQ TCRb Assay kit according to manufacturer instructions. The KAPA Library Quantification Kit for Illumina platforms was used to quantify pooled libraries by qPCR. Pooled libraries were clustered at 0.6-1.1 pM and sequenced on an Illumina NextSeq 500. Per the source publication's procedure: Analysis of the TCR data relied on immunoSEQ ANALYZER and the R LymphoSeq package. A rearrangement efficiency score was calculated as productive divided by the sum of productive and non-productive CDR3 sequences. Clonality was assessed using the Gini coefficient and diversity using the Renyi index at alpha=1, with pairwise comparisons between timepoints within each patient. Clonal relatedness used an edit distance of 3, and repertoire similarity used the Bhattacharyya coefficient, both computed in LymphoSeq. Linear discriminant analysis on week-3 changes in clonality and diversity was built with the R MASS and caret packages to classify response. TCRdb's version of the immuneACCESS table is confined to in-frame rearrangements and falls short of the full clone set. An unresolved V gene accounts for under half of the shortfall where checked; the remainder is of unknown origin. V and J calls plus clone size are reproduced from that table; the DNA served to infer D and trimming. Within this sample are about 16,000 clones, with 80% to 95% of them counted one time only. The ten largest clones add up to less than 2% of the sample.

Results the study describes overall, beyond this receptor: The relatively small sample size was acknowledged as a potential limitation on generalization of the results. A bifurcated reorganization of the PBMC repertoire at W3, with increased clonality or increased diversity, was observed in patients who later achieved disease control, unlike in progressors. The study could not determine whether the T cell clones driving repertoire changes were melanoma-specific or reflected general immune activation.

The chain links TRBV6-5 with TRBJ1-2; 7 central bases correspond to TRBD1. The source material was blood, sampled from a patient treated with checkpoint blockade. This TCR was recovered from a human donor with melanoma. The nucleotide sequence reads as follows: TGTGCCAGCAGTCCCGACAGGGAGGTAGGGGGCTACACCTTC. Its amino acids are CASSPDREVGGYTF.